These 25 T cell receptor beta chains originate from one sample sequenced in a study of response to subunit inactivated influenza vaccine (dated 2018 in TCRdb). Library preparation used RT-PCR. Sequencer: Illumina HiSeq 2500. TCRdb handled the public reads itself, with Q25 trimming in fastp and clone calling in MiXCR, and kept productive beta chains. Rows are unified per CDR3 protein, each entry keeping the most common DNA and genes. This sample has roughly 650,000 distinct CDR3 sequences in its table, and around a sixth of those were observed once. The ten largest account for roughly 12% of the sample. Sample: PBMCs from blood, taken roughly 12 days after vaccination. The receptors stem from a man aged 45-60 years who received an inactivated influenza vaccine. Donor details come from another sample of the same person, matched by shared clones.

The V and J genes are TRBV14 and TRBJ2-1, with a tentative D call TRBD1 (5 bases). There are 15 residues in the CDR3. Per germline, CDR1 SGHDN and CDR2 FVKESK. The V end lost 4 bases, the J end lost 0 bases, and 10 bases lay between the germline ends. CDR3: CASSPRTLSYNEQFF. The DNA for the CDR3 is TGTGCCAGCAGCCCCCGGACACTCTCCTACAATGAGCAGTTCTTC.

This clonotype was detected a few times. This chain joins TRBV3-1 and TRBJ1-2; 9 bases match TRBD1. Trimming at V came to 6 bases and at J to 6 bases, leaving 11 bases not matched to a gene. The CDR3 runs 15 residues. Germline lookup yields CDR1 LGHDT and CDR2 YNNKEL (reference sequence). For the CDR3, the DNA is TGTGCCAGCAGTCTCACCACAGGGACAGGGAATGGCTACACCTTC. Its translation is CASSLTTGTGNGYTF.

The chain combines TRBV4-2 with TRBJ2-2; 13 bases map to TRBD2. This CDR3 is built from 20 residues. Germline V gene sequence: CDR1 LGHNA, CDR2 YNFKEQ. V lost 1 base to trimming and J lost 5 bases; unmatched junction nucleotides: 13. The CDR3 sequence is CASSQGQKMTSGRRTGELFF. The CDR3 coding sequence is TGTGCCAGCAGCCAAGGACAGAAAATGACTAGCGGGAGGCGTACCGGGGAGCTGTTTTTT.

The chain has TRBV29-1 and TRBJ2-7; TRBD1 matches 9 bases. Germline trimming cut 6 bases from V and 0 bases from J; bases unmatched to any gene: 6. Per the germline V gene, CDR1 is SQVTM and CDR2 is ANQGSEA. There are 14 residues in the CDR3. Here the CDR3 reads CSVGPGQGSYEQYF. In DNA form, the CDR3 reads TGCAGCGTCGGTCCGGGACAGGGCTCCTACGAGCAGTACTTC.

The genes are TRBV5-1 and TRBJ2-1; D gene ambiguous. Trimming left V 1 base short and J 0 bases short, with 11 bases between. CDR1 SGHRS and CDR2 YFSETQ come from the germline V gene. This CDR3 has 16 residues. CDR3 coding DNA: TGCGCCAGCAGCTTGACTCCGCTTAGCTCCTACAATGAGCAGTTCTTC. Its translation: CASSLTPLSSYNEQFF.

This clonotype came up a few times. The CDR3 region has the DNA TGCAGTGCTAGGGCCCCGGACGGGTATCAGCCCCAGCATTTT. This codes for CSARAPDGYQPQHF. The chain uses TRBV20-1 and TRBJ1-5; D is ambiguous. Trimming cost V 3 bases and J 5 bases, with 14 bases left between them. Germline CDR1 is DFQATT and CDR2 is SNEGSKA (reference sequence). This CDR3 is 14 amino acids long.

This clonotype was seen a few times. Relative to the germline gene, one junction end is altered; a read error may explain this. CDR3 coding DNA: TGCAGTGCTAGCGAATCGGGTTTT. It specifies CSASESGF. The chain carries TRBV20-1 and TRBJ1-1; D unresolved. CDR1 is DFQATT, CDR2 SNEGSKA, per germline (reference sequence). This CDR3 is 8 amino acids long.

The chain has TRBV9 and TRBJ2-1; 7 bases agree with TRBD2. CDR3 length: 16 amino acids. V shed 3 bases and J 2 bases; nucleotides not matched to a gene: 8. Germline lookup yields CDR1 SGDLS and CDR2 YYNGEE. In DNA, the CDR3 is TGTGCCAGCAGCGGATCACTAGCGAACACCTACAATGAGCAGTTCTTC. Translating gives CASSGSLANTYNEQFF.

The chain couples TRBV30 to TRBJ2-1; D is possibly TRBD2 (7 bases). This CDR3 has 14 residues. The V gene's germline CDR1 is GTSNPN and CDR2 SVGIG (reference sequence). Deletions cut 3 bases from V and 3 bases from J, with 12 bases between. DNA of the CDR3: TGTGCCTGGAGGGGGGGGCAGGGCTACAATGAGCAGTTCTTC. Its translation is CAWRGGQGYNEQFF.

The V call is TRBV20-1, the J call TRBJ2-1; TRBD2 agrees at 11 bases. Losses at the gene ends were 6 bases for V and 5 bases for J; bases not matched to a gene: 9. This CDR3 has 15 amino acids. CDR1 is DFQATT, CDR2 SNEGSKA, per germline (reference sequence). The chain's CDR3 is CSANYPGLADNEQFF. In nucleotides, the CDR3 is TGCAGTGCGAACTACCCGGGACTAGCGGACAATGAGCAGTTCTTC.

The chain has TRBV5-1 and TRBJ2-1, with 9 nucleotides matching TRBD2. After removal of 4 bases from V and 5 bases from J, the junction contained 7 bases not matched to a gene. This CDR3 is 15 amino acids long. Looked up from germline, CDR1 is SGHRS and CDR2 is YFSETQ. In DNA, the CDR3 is TGCGCCAGCAGCCCCGGGACTAGCACCGACAATGAGCAGTTCTTC. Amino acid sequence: CASSPGTSTDNEQFF. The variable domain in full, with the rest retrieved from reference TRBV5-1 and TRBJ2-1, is KAGVTQTPRYLIKTRGQQVTLSCSPISGHRSVSWYQQTPGQGLQFLFEYFSETQRNKGNFPGRFSGRQFSNSRSEMNVSTLELGDSALYLCASSPGTSTDNEQFFGPGTRLTVL.

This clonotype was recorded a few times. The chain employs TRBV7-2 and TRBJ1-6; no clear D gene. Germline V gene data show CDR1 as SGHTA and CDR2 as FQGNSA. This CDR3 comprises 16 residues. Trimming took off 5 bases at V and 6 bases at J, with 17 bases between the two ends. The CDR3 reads CASSPQSGRFNSPLHF. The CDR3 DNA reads TGTGCCAGCAGCCCACAATCCGGCCGGTTTAATTCACCCCTCCACTTT.

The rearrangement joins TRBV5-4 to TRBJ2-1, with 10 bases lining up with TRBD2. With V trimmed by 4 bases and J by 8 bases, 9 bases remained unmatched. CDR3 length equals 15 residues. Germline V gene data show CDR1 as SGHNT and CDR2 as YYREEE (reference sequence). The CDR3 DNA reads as TGTGCCAGCAGCCCGGTGGCTAGCGGGAGTTATGAGCAGTTCTTC. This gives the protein CASSPVASGSYEQFF.

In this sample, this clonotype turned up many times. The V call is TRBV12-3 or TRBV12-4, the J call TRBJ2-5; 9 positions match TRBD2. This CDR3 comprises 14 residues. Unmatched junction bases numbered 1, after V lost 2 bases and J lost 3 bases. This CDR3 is CASSLSSGEETQYF. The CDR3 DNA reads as TGTGCCAGCAGTTTATCTAGCGGGGAAGAGACCCAGTACTTC.

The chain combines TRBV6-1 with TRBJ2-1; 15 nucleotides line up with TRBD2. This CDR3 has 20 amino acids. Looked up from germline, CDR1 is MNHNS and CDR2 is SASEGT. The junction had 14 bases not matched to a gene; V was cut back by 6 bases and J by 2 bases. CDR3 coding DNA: TGTGCCAGCAGCGATCTAGGGGGACTAGCGGGGGGCGCTCCCTACAATGAGCAGTTCTTC. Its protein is CASSDLGGLAGGAPYNEQFF.

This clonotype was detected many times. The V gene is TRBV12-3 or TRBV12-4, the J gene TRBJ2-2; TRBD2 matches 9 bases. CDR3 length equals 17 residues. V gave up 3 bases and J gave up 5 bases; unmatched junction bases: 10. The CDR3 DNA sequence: TGTGCCAGCAGTTTTAGGAGGCGGGAGGGGCCAACCGGGGAGCTGTTTTTT. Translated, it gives CASSFRRREGPTGELFF.

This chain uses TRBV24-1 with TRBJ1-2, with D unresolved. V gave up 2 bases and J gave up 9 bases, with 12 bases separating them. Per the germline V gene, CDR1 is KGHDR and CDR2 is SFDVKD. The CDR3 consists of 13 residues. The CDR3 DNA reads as TGTGCCACCAGTGATTCCCTCGGGCTTCGCTACACCTTC. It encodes CATSDSLGLRYTF.

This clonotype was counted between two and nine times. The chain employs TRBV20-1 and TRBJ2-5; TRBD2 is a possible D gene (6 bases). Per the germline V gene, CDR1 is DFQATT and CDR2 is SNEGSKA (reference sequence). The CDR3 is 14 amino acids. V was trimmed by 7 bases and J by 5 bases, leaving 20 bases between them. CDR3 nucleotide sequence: TGCAGTGGGGCGACTAGTGGTTGGCTCGAGACCCAGTACTTC. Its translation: CSGATSGWLETQYF.

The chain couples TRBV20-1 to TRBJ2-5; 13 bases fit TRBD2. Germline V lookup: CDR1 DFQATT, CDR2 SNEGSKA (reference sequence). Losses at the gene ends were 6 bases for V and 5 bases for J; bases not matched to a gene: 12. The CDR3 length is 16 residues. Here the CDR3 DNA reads TGCAGTGCCCATGATACTAGCGGGGGGGCTTGGGAGACCCAGTACTTC. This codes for CSAHDTSGGAWETQYF.

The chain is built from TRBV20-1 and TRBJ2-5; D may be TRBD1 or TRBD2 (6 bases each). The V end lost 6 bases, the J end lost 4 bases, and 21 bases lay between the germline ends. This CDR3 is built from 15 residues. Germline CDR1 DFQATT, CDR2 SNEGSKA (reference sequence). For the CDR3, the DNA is TGCAGTGCCCCAAAGAAAGGGGGGAGTGGAGAGACCCAGTACTTC. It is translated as CSAPKKGGSGETQYF.

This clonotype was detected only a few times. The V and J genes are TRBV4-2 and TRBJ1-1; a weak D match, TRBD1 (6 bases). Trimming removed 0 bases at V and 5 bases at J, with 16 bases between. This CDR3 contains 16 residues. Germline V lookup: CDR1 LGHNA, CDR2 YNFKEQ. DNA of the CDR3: TGTGCCAGCAGCCAAGATTTTAGGGGGGGGAGGACTGAAGCTTTCTTT. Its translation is CASSQDFRGGRTEAFF.

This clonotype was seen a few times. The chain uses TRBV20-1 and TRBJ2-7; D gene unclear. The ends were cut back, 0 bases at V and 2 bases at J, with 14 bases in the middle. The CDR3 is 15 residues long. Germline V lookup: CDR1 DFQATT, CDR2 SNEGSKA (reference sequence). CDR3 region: CSARDSPGSTYEQYF. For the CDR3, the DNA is TGCAGTGCTAGAGATAGCCCAGGTTCAACCTACGAGCAGTACTTC.

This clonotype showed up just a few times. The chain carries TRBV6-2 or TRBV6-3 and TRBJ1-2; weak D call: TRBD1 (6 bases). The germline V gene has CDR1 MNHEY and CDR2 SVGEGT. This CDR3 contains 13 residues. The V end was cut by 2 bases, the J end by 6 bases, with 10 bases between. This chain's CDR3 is CASSYNRDHGYTF. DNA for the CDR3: TGTGCCAGCAGTTACAACAGGGATCATGGCTACACCTTC.

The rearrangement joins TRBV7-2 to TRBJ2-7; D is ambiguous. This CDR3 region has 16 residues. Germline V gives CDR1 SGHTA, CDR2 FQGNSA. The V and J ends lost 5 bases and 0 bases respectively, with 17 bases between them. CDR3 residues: CASSLAASPSSYEQYF. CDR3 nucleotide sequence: TGTGCCAGCAGCCTCGCTGCTAGTCCCAGCTCCTACGAGCAGTACTTC.

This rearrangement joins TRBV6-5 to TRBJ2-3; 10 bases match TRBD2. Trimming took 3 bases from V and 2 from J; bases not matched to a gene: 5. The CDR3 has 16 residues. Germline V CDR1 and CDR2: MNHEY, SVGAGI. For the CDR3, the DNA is TGTGCCAGCAGTTATTCGGGACTAGCGTTCACAGATACGCAGTATTTT. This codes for CASSYSGLAFTDTQYF.